This is a list of T cell receptor beta chains from one sample in a study of cytomegalovirus exposure and HLA in healthy donors. TCRdb keeps only in-frame clones here, not all; method: immunoSEQ multiplex PCR. The sample shows under 110,000 clones, roughly 71% of them seen only once. The sequenced sample was PBMCs. These receptors were taken from a male donor in good health and CMV-seropositive. CDR3s include the opening cysteine and the closing phenylalanine or tryptophan. A D gene is named only where the DNA matches it firmly. Size is omitted from some rows. Given values are once, few, many or a class for expanded clones.

D gene | J gene | V gene | clone size | CDR3 protein | CDR3 DNA
. | TRBJ2-7 | TRBV19 | . | CASSRGGVYEQYF | TGTGCCAGTAGCCGCGGTGGAGTATACGAGCAGTACTTC
TRBD1 | TRBJ2-1 | TRBV6-5 | . | CASARPTGSNEQFF | TGTGCCAGCGCTAGGCCGACAGGGAGTAATGAGCAGTTCTTC
TRBD1 | TRBJ1-2 | TRBV28 | once | CASSGQGSGYTF | TGTGCCAGCAGTGGACAGGGCAGCGGCTACACCTTC
. | TRBJ1-4 | TRBV9 | . | CASSVGGGNEKLFF | TGTGCCAGCAGCGTAGGTGGGGGCAATGAAAAACTGTTTTTT
. | TRBJ1-5 | TRBV27 | few | CASSLVGGSNQPQHF | TGTGCCAGCAGTTTAGTCGGGGGAAGCAATCAGCCCCAGCATTTT
TRBD2 | TRBJ2-1 | TRBV28 | . | CASYPLAGVNEQFF | TGTGCCAGCTACCCTCTGGCGGGAGTCAATGAGCAGTTCTTC
. | TRBJ2-2 | TRBV19 | . | CASQGAGEGGTGELFF | TGTGCCAGTCAGGGGGCCGGGGAGGGGGGCACCGGGGAGCTGTTTTTT
TRBD2 | TRBJ2-3 | TRBV4-2 | few | CASSQERGAGGLDTQYF | TGTGCCAGCAGCCAAGAAAGAGGAGCGGGGGGGCTAGATACGCAGTATTTT
. | TRBJ2-3 | TRBV2 | . | CASSDEFVGTSADTQYF | TGTGCCAGCAGTGACGAGTTTGTGGGGACTTCCGCAGATACGCAGTATTTT
. | TRBJ2-7 | TRBV25-1 | few | CASSGLDSRGNGQYF | TGTGCCAGCAGTGGGTTGGACTCAAGGGGGAACGGGCAGTACTTC
TRBD1 | TRBJ1-3 | TRBV18 | . | CASSQTSGTGALSGNTIYF | TGTGCCAGCTCACAGACGTCCGGGACAGGGGCTCTCTCTGGAAACACCATATATTTT
. | TRBJ1-5 | TRBV28 | . | CASSLGGSVNQPQHF | TGTGCCAGCAGTTTGGGGGGGTCGGTCAACCAGCCCCAGCATTTT
TRBD1 | TRBJ1-2 | TRBV5-6 | . | CASSLEGARYGYTF | TGTGCCAGCAGCTTGGAGGGGGCGCGGTATGGCTACACCTTC
. | TRBJ2-1 | TRBV4-3 | . | CASTSATSGGNEQFF | TGCGCCAGCACTTCTGCGACGAGCGGAGGAAATGAGCAGTTCTTC
. | TRBJ2-3 | TRBV4-2 | . | CASSQVIARVDTQYF | TGTGCCAGCAGCCAAGTTATCGCGCGGGTGGATACGCAGTATTTT
TRBD1 | TRBJ1-1 | TRBV7-3 | . | CASSLLRTGQTEAFF | TGTGCCAGCAGCTTACTCCGGACAGGCCAAACTGAAGCTTTCTTT
. | TRBJ2-7 | TRBV5-1 | . | CASSLDPNTRTYEQYF | TGCGCCAGCAGCTTGGACCCTAATACGAGAACCTACGAGCAGTACTTC
. | TRBJ1-5 | TRBV9 | once | CASSVGPGRGNQPQHF | TGTGCCAGCAGCGTAGGCCCAGGTCGAGGCAATCAGCCCCAGCATTTT
. | TRBJ2-1 | TRBV4-3 | . | CASSLASYFKETNYNEQFF | TGCGCCAGCAGCCTCGCGAGTTACTTTAAGGAGACGAACTACAATGAGCAGTTCTTC
. | TRBJ2-3 | TRBV4-3 | . | CASSQRGSTDTQYF | TGCGCCAGCAGCCAAAGGGGGAGCACTGATACGCAGTATTTT
. | TRBJ1-1 | TRBV9 | . | CASSVGNSGNTEAFF | TGTGCCAGCAGCGTCGGAAATTCAGGGAACACTGAAGCTTTCTTT
TRBD2 | TRBJ2-1 | TRBV9 | . | CASSGTSGRASNEQFF | TGTGCCAGCAGCGGAACTAGCGGGAGGGCCTCCAATGAGCAGTTCTTC
TRBD1 | TRBJ1-5 | TRBV5-6 | few | CASSRDRRQPQHF | TGTGCCAGCAGCCGGGACAGGCGTCAGCCCCAGCATTTT
TRBD1 | TRBJ2-7 | TRBV15 | . | CATSRGGQGVMNEQYF | TGTGCCACCAGCAGAGGGGGACAGGGGGTGATGAACGAGCAGTACTTC
TRBD2 | TRBJ2-3 | TRBV28 | . | CASRGLAGITDTQYF | TGTGCCAGCAGGGGTTTAGCGGGTATCACAGATACGCAGTATTTT
. | TRBJ1-2 | TRBV11-2 | . | CASSLDAGNGYTF | TGTGCCAGCAGCTTAGATGCAGGCAATGGCTACACCTTC
TRBD2 | TRBJ2-5 | TRBV15 | . | CATSRAIGLVAQETQYF | TGTGCCACCAGCAGAGCTATTGGACTAGTGGCCCAAGAGACCCAGTACTTC
. | TRBJ2-7 | TRBV9 | . | CASSPLGGGSYEQYF | TGTGCCAGCAGCCCATTAGGCGGCGGGTCCTACGAGCAGTACTTC
TRBD2 | TRBJ2-5 | TRBV7-6 | once | CASSLDGGEGETQYF | TGTGCCAGCAGCTTAGACGGAGGGGAGGGAGAGACCCAGTACTTC
. | TRBJ2-5 | TRBV7-8 | few | CASSSLTGSQETQYF | TGTGCCAGCAGCTCCCTGACAGGCTCCCAAGAGACCCAGTACTTC
TRBD1 | TRBJ1-1 | TRBV10-3 | . | CAIRDRDQNTEAFF | TGTGCCATCAGGGACAGGGACCAGAACACTGAAGCTTTCTTT
TRBD1 | TRBJ1-1 | TRBV28 | . | CASSFAILQGENTEAFF | TGTGCCAGCAGTTTTGCAATCCTTCAGGGGGAGAACACTGAAGCTTTCTTT
TRBD2 | TRBJ2-2 | TRBV4-2 | . | CASSRSSISGSLSGELFF | TGTGCCAGCAGCCGATCGTCGATAAGCGGGAGTCTCTCCGGGGAGCTGTTTTTT
TRBD2 | TRBJ2-1 | TRBV5-3 | once | CARPPLAGGASYNEQFF | TGTGCCAGACCCCCCCTAGCGGGAGGAGCGTCGTACAATGAGCAGTTCTTC
TRBD1 | TRBJ2-3 | TRBV4-3 | . | CASSQDLAETGDTDTQYF | TGCGCCAGCAGCCAAGATCTTGCGGAGACAGGGGACACAGATACGCAGTATTTT
. | TRBJ2-3 | TRBV21-1 | few | CQGITTDTQYF | TGTCAGGGGATTACGACAGATACGCAGTATTTT
. | TRBJ1-2 | TRBV27 | . | CASSPIDSLGHGYTF | TGTGCCAGCAGTCCAATCGACAGCCTGGGGCATGGCTACACCTTC
. | TRBJ1-3 | TRBV4-2 | . | CASSQDPQSGNTIYF | TGTGCCAGCAGCCAAGATCCCCAGTCTGGAAACACCATATATTTT
. | TRBJ1-2 | TRBV6-5 | . | CASSAGVLYGYTF | TGTGCCAGCTCGGCAGGGGTTTTGTATGGCTACACCTTC
. | TRBJ1-1 | TRBV9 | . | CASSPSIPYTEAFF | TGTGCCAGCAGCCCCTCTATACCCTACACTGAAGCTTTCTTT
TRBD1 | TRBJ1-6 | TRBV19 | . | CASRDRGNSPLHF | TGTGCCAGTCGAGACAGGGGGAATTCACCCCTCCACTTT
. | TRBJ1-4 | TRBV6-6 | few | CASTKVEQGAEKLFF | TGTGCCAGCACCAAGGTCGAGCAGGGTGCTGAAAAACTGTTTTTT
. | TRBJ1-5 | TRBV5-6 | . | CASSRGRNQPQHF | TGTGCCAGCAGCCGGGGTCGGAATCAGCCCCAGCATTTT
TRBD2 | TRBJ2-3 | TRBV4-3 | . | CASSQSGASGTDTQYF | TGCGCCAGCAGCCAGAGCGGGGCTAGCGGCACAGATACGCAGTATTTT
. | TRBJ1-5 | TRBV2 | . | CASSAENGNQPQHF | TGTGCCAGCAGCGCAGAAAACGGGAATCAGCCCCAGCATTTT
. | TRBJ2-1 | TRBV18 | once | CASSPLEWNYNEQFF | TGTGCCAGCTCACCATTGGAGTGGAATTACAATGAGCAGTTCTTC
TRBD2 | TRBJ2-2 | TRBV10-1 | . | CASREWGTSGERDTGELFF | TGCGCCAGCAGAGAATGGGGGACTAGCGGGGAGAGGGACACCGGGGAGCTGTTTTTT
. | TRBJ1-6 | TRBV4-3 | . | CASSQDGSGSYNSPLHF | TGCGCCAGCAGCCAAGATGGGTCAGGCTCCTATAATTCACCCCTCCACTTT
. | TRBJ1-1 | TRBV19 | . | CASSIVSAMNTEAFF | TGTGCCAGTAGTATAGTTTCCGCGATGAACACTGAAGCTTTCTTT
TRBD1 | TRBJ1-4 | TRBV5-1 | . | CASSGLGQGSTNEKLFF | TGCGCCAGCAGCGGACTGGGACAGGGCTCAACTAATGAAAAACTGTTTTTT
. | TRBJ1-1 | TRBV21-1 | once | CASSKNDRRTEAFF | TGTGCCAGCAGCAAGAACGACAGGCGCACTGAAGCTTTCTTT
TRBD2 | TRBJ2-3 | TRBV11-2 | . | CASSPVGLDTDTQYF | TGTGCCAGCAGCCCCGTCGGACTAGACACAGATACGCAGTATTTT
TRBD1 | TRBJ1-2 | TRBV6-5 | once | CASSYTDRAARGYPF | TGTGCCAGCAGTTACACGGACAGGGCTGCGAGGGGCTACCCCTTC
. | TRBJ2-2 | TRBV5-1 | . | CASSLVGQQELFF | TGCGCCAGCAGCCTCGTAGGACAACAGGAGCTGTTTTTT
TRBD2 | TRBJ2-5 | TRBV5-6 | . | CASSLLTGTSGGGQETQYF | TGTGCCAGCAGCTTACTAACCGGGACTAGCGGGGGTGGGCAAGAGACCCAGTACTTC
TRBD2 | TRBJ2-3 | TRBV28 | few | CASRTGGSRTDTQYF | TGTGCCAGCAGGACGGGGGGGTCGCGCACAGATACGCAGTATTTT
TRBD1 | TRBJ1-5 | TRBV19 | . | CASIQDRGRDQPQHF | TGTGCCAGTATCCAAGACAGGGGGCGGGATCAGCCCCAGCATTTT
. | TRBJ2-2 | TRBV9 | few | CASSVAGVNTGELFF | TGTGCCAGCAGCGTAGCCGGGGTGAACACCGGGGAGCTGTTTTTT